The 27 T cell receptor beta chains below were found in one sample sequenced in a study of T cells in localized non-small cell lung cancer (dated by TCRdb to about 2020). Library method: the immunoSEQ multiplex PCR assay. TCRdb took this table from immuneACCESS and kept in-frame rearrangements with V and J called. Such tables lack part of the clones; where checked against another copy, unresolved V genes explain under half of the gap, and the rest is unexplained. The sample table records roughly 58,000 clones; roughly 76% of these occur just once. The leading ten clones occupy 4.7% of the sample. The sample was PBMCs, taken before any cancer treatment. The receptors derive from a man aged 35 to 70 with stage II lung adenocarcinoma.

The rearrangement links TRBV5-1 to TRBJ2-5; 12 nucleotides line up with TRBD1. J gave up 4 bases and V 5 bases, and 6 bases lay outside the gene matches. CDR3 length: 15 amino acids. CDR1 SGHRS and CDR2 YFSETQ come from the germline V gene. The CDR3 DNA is TGCGCCAGCAGGCTGGGACAGGGGGCTGGAGAGACCCAGTACTTC. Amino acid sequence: CASRLGQGAGETQYF.

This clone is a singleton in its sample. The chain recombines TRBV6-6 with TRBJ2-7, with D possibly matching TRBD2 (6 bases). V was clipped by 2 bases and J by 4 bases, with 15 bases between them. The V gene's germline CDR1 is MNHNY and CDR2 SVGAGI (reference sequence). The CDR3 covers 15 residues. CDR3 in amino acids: CASSYGGTVEYEQYF. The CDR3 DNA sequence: TGTGCCAGCAGTTACGGCGGGACGGTGGAGTACGAGCAGTACTTC.

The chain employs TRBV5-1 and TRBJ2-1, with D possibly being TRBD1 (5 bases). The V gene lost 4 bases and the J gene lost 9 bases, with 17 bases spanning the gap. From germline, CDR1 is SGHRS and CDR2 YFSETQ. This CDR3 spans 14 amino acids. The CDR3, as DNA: TGCGCCAGCAGCCTAGACTCGTGGGGCGGTGAGCAGTTCTTC. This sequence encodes CASSLDSWGGEQFF.

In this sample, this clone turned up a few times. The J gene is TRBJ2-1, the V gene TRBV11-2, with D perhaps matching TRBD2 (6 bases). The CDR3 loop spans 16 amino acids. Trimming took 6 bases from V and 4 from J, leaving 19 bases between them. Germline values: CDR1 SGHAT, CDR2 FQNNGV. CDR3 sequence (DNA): TGTGCCAGCAGTTTGGGTTTTACTAGCCTTTACAATGAGCAGTTCTTC. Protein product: CASSLGFTSLYNEQFF.

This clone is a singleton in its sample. The CDR3 region is CASSISGSVTDTQYF. CDR3 nucleotide sequence: TGTGCCAGTAGTATCTCCGGCTCCGTCACAGATACGCAGTATTTT. The chain is built from TRBV19 and TRBJ2-3; D not certain. CDR3 length: 15 amino acids. CDR1 is LNHDA and CDR2 is SQIVND in the germline V gene (reference sequence). V gave up 3 bases and J gave up 2 bases, with 12 bases separating them.

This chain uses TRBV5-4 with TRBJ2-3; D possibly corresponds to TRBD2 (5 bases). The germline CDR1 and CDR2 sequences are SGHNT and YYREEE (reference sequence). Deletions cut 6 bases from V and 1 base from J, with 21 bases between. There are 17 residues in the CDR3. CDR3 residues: CASTSIGGLYGTDTQYF. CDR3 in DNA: TGTGCCAGCACCTCCATAGGAGGACTTTACGGCACAGATACGCAGTATTTT.

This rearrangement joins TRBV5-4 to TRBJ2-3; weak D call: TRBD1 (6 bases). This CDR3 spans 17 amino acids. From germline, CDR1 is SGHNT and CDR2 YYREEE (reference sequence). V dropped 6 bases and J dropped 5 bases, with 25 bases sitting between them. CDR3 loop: CASNLLLGAGRGDTQYF. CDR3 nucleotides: TGTGCCAGCAACCTTTTATTGGGGGCAGGGCGTGGAGATACGCAGTATTTT.

The CDR3 DNA reads as TGTGCCAGCGGGCGGCAGACCTACGAGCAGTACTTC. Amino acids: CASGRQTYEQYF. The chain uses TRBV7-9 and TRBJ2-7, with D unclear. CDR1 and CDR2 (germline): SEHNR, FQNEAQ (reference sequence). V was shortened by 8 bases and J by 2 bases, with 10 bases between the two germline ends. The CDR3 has 12 residues. The full variable domain, in which reference TRBV7-9 and TRBJ2-7 provide the parts outside the CDR3, is DTGVSQNPRHKITKRGQNVTFRCDPISEHNRLYWYRQTLGQGPEFLTYFQNEAQLEKSRLLSDRFSAERPKGSFSTLEIQRTEQGDSAMYLCASGRQTYEQYFGPGTRLTVT.

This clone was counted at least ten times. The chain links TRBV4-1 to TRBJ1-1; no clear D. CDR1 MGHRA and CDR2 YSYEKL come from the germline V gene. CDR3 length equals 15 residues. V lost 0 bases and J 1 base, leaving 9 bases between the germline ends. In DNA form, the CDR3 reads TGCGCCAGCAGCCAAGATGTACAGCGGAACACTGAAGCTTTCTTT. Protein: CASSQDVQRNTEAFF.

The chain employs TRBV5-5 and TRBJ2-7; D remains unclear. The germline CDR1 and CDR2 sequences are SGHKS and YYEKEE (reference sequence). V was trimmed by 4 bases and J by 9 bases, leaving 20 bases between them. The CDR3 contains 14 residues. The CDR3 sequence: CASSPERVSSGQYF. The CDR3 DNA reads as TGTGCCAGCAGCCCCGAACGGGTGTCGAGTGGGCAGTACTTC.

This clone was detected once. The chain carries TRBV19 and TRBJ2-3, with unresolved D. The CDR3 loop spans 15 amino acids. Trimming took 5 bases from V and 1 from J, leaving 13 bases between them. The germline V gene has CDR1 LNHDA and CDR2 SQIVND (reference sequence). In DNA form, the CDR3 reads TGTGCCAGTAGTGATCACTTTTTTCGCACAGATACGCAGTATTTT. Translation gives CASSDHFFRTDTQYF.

CDR3 sequence: CASSPRDRYEQYF. In DNA form, the CDR3 reads TGTGCCAGCTCACCCCGGGACAGATACGAGCAGTACTTC. This rearrangement joins TRBV18 to TRBJ2-7, with 7 bases matching TRBD1. This CDR3 region has 13 residues. The germline V gene has CDR1 KGHSH and CDR2 LQKENI. After removal of 3 bases from V and 4 bases from J, the junction contained 3 bases not matched to a gene.

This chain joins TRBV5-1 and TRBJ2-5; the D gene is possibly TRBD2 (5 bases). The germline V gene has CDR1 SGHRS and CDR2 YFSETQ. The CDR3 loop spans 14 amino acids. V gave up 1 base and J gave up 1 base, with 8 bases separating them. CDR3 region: CASSLSGSQETQYF. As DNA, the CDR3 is TGCGCCAGCAGCTTGAGCGGCAGCCAAGAGACCCAGTACTTC.

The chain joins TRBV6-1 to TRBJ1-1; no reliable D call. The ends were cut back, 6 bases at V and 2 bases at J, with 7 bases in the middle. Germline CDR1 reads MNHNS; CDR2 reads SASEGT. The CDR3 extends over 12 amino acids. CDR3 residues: CASRGRNTEAFF. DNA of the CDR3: TGTGCCAGCAGAGGACGTAACACTGAAGCTTTCTTT.

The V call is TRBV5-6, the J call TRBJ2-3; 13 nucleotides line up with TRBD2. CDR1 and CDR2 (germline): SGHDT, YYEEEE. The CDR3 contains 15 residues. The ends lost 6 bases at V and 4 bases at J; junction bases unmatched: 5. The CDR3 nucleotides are TGTGCCAGCACCCTAGGACTAGCGGGAGCAGATACGCAGTATTTT. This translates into CASTLGLAGADTQYF. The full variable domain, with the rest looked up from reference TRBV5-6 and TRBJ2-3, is DAGVTQSPTHLIKTRGQQVTLRCSPKSGHDTVSWYQQALGQGPQFIFQYYEEEERQRGNFPDRFSGHQFPNYSSELNVNALLLGDSALYLCASTLGLAGADTQYFGPGTRLTVL.

The CDR3 region has the DNA TGTGCCAGCAGCTCCAGCGGGGGGCAGGGCTATGGCTACACCTTC. Protein: CASSSSGGQGYGYTF. This sequence joins TRBV11-2 and TRBJ1-2, with D possibly TRBD1 on 6 matching bases. The germline V gene has CDR1 SGHAT and CDR2 FQNNGV. This CDR3 has 15 amino acids. Trimming removed 4 bases from V and 4 bases from J, with 16 bases in between.

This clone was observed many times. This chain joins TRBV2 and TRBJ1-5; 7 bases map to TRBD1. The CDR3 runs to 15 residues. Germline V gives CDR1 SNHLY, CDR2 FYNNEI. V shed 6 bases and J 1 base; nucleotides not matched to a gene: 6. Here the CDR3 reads CASSPRGGSNQPQHF. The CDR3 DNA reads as TGTGCCAGCAGCCCCAGGGGGGGAAGCAATCAGCCCCAGCATTTT.

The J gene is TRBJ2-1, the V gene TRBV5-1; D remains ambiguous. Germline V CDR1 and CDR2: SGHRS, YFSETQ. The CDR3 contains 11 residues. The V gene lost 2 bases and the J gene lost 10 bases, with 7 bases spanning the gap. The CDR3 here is CASSFQFEQFF. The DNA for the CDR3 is TGCGCCAGCAGCTTTCAGTTCGAGCAGTTCTTC.

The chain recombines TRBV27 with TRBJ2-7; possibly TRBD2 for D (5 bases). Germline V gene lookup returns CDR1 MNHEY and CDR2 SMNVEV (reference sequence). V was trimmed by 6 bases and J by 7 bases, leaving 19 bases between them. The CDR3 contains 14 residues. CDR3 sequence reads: CASSPPFNPGEQYF. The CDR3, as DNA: TGTGCCAGCAGCCCCCCGTTCAATCCGGGGGAGCAGTACTTC.

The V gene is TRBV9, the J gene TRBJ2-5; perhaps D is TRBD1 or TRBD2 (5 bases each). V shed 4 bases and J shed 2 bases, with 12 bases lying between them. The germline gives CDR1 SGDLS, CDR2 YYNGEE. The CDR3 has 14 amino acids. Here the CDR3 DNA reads TGTGCCAGCAGCCAAGAGTGGGGGCAAGAGACCCAGTACTTC. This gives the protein CASSQEWGQETQYF.

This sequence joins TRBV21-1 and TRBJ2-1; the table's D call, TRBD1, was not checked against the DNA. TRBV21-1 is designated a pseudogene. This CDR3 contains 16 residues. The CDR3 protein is CASSFDRVRYWDEQFF. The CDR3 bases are TGTGCCAGCAGCTTCGACAGGGTCCGATACTGGGATGAGCAGTTCTTC.

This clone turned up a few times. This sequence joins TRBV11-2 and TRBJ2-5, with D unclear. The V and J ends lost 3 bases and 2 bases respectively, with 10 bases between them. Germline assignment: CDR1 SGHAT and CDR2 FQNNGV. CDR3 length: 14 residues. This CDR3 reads CASSFSSEQETQYF. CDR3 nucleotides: TGTGCCAGCAGCTTTAGCAGCGAACAAGAGACCCAGTACTTC.

In DNA, the CDR3 is TGTGCCAGCTCACCCCCAGGGACAGGGGCCTCCCTGGAGCAGTACTTC. Translation gives CASSPPGTGASLEQYF. This chain connects TRBV18 to TRBJ2-7; 10 bases match TRBD1. Germline V gene data show CDR1 as KGHSH and CDR2 as LQKENI. V lost 3 bases and J lost 7; bases outside the gene matches: 12. There are 16 residues in the CDR3.

The CDR3 DNA is TGTGCCTGGAGCAGAAGCACAACTAATGAAAAACTGTTTTTT. Protein sequence: CAWSRSTTNEKLFF. The genes are TRBV30 and TRBJ1-4; D uncertain. Per the germline V gene, CDR1 is GTSNPN and CDR2 is SVGIG (reference sequence). The CDR3 extends over 14 amino acids. Trimming stripped 3 bases from V and 0 bases from J, with 8 bases between.

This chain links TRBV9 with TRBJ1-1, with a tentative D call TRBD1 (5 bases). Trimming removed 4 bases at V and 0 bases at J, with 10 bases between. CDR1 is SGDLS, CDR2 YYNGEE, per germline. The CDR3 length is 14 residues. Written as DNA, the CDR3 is TGTGCCAGCAGCAGGGACCCCCTGAACACTGAAGCTTTCTTT. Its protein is CASSRDPLNTEAFF.

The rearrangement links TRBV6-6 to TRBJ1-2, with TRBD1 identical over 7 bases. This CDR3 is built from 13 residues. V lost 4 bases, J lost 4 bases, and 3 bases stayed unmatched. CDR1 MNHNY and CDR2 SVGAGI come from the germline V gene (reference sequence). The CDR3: CASSSQGSYGYTF. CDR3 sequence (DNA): TGTGCCAGCAGTTCACAGGGGTCCTATGGCTACACCTTC.

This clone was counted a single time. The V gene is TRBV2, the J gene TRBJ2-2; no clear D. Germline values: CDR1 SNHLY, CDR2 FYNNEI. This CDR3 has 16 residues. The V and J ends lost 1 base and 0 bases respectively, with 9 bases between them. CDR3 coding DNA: TGTGCCAGCAGTGAAGAGAGCGACACGAACACCGGGGAGCTGTTTTTT. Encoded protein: CASSEESDTNTGELFF.